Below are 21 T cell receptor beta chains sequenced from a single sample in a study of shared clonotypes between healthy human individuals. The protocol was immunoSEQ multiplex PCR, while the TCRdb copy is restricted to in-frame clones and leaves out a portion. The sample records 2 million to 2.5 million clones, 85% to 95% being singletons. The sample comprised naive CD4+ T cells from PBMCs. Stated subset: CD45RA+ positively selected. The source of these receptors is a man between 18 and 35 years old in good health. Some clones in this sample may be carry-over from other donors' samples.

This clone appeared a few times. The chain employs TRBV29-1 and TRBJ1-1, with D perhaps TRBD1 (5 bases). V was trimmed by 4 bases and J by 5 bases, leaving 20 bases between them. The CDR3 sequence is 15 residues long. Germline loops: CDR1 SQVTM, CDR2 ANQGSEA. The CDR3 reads CSVAGPSSRRTEAFF. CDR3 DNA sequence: TGCAGCGTTGCGGGGCCGAGCTCCCGGAGGACTGAAGCTTTCTTT. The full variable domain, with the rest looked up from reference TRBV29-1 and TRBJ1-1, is SAVISQKPSRDICQRGTSLTIQCQVDSQVTMMFWYRQQPGQSLTLIATANQGSEATYESGFVIDKFPISRPNLTFSTLTVSNMSPEDSSIYLCSVAGPSSRRTEAFFGQGTRLTVV.

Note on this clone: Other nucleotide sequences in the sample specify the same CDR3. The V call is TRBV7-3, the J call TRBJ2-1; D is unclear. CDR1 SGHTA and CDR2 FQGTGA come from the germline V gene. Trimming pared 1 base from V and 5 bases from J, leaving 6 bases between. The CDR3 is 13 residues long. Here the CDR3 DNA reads TGTGCCAGCAGCTTAAGGGGAAACAATGAGCAGTTCTTC. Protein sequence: CASSLRGNNEQFF.

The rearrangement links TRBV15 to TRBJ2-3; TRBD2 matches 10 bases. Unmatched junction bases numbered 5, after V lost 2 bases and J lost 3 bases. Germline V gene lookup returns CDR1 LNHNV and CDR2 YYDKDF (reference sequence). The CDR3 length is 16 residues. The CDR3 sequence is CATSRRTSGVTDTQYF. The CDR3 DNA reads TGTGCCACCAGCAGAAGAACTAGCGGGGTAACAGATACGCAGTATTTT.

The CDR3: CASSLETGTGEQFF. Written as DNA, the CDR3 is TGCGCCAGCAGCTTGGAGACGGGGACGGGGGAGCAGTTCTTC. The chain combines TRBV5-1 with TRBJ2-1; D tentatively reads TRBD1 or TRBD2 (5 bases each). Trimming shortened V by 0 bases and J by 10 bases, and 14 bases separated the two germline ends. CDR1 SGHRS and CDR2 YFSETQ come from the germline V gene. The CDR3 runs 14 residues.

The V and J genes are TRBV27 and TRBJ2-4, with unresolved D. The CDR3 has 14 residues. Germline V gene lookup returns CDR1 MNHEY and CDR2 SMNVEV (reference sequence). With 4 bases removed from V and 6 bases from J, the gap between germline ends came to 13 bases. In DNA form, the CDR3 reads TGTGCCAGCAGTTCCCCGTCCATTAGAAACATTCAGTACTTC. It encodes CASSSPSIRNIQYF.

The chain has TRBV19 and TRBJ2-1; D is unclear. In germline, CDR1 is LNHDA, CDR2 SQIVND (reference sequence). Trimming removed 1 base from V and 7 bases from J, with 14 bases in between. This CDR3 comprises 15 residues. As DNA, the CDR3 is TGTGCCAGTAGTATAGCCGGGTTCTCCCGGAATGAGCAGTTCTTC. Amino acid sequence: CASSIAGFSRNEQFF.

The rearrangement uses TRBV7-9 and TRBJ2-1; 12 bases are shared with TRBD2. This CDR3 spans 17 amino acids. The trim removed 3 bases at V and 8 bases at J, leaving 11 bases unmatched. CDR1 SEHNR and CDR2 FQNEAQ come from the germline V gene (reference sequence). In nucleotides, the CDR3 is TGTGCCAGCAGCTTGCGTCTAGCGGGAGGGCCTAGCGATGAGCAGTTCTTC. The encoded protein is CASSLRLAGGPSDEQFF.

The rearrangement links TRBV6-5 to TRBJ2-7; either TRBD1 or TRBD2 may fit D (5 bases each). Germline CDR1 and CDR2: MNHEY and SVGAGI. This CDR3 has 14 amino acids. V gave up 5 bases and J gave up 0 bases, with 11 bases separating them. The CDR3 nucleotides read TGTGCCAGCAGTCTGGGACGTTACTCCTACGAGCAGTACTTC. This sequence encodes CASSLGRYSYEQYF.

Here the CDR3 reads CAAGQGGTDTQYF. The CDR3, as DNA: TGTGCCGCCGGACAGGGGGGCACAGATACGCAGTATTTT. The rearrangement uses TRBV10-3 and TRBJ2-3; TRBD1 aligns across 10 bases. The germline V gene encodes CDR1 ENHRY and CDR2 SYGVKD. Trimming at V came to 11 bases and at J to 1 base, leaving 3 bases not matched to a gene. The CDR3 loop spans 13 amino acids.

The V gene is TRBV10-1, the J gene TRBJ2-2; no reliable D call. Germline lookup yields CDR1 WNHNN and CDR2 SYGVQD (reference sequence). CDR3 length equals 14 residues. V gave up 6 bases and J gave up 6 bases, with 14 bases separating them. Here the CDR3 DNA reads TGCGCCAGCAGCTCTCGGGTTGGGGCCGGGGAGCTGTTTTTT. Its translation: CASSSRVGAGELFF.

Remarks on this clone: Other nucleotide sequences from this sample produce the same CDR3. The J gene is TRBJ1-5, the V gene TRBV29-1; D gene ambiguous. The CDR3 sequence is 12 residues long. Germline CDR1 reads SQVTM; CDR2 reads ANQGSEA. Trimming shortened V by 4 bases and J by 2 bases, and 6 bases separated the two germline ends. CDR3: CSVGEGNQPQHF. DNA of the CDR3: TGCAGCGTTGGAGAGGGCAATCAGCCCCAGCATTTT.

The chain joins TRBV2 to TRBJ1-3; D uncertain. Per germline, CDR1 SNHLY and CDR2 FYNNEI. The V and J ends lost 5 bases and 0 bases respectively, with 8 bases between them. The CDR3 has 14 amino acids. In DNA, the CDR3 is TGTGCCAGCAGTACCCCTGGCTCTGGAAACACCATATATTTT. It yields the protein CASSTPGSGNTIYF.

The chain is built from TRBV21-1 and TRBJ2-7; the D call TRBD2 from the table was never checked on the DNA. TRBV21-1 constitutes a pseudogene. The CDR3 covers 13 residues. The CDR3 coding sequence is TGTGCCAGCAGCTGTAAGCATACCTACGAGCAGTACTTC. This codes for CASSCKHTYEQYF.

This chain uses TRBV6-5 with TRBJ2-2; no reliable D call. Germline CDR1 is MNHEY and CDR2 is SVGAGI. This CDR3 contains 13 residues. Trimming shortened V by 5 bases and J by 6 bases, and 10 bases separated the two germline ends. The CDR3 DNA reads TGTGCCAGCAGTCCCCGAGGAGCCGGGGAGCTGTTTTTT. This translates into CASSPRGAGELFF.

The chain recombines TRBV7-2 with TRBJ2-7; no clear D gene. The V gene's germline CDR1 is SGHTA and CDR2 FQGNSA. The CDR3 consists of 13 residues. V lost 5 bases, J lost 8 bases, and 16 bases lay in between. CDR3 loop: CASSASPSVKQYF. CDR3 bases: TGTGCCAGCAGCGCAAGCCCCAGCGTGAAGCAGTACTTC.

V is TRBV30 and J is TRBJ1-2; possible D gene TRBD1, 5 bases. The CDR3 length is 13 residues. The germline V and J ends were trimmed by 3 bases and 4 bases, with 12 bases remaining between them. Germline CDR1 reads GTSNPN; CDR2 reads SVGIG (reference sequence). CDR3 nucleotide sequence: TGTGCCTGGAGCTGGGGGAATAGCTATGGCTACACCTTC. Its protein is CAWSWGNSYGYTF.

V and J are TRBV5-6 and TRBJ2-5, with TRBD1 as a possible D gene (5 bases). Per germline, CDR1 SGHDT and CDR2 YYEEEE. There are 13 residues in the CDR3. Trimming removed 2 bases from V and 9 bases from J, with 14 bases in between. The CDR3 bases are TGTGCCAGCAGCTTCACAGAGATCAGGGCCCAGTACTTC. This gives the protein CASSFTEIRAQYF.

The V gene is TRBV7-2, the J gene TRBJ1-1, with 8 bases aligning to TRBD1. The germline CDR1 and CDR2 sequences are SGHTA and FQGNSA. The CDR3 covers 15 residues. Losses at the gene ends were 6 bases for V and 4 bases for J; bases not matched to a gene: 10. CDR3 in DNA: TGTGCCAGCAGTCCGACAGGGGCTCATCGCACTGAAGCTTTCTTT. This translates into CASSPTGAHRTEAFF.

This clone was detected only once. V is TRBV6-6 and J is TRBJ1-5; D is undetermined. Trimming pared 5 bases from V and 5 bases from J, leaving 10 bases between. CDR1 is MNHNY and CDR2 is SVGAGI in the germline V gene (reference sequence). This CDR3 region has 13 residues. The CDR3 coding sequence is TGTGCCAGCAGTATTCAGTCATATCAGCCCCAGCATTTT. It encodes CASSIQSYQPQHF.

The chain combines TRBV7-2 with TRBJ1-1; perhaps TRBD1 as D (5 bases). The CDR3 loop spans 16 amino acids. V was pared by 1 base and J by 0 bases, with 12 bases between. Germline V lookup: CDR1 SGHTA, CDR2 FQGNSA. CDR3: CASSLDPQGLNTEAFF. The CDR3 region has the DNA TGTGCCAGCAGCTTAGATCCTCAGGGACTGAACACTGAAGCTTTCTTT.

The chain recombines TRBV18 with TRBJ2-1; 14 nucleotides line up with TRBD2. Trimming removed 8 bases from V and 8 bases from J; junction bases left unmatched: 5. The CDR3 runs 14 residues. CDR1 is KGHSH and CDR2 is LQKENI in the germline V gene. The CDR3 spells CASHPGLAGDEQFF. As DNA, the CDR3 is TGTGCCAGCCACCCGGGACTAGCGGGAGATGAGCAGTTCTTC.